Shown below are 28 T cell receptor beta chains from a single sample sequenced in a study of blood T cell repertoires in COVID-19. Libraries were prepared by immunoSEQ multiplex PCR; TCRdb keeps only in-frame clonotypes and omits some of them. This sample yields 400,000 or so clones, of which around nine tenths are seen a single time; around 0.92% belongs to the top ten. Sequencing used peripheral blood. Receptor source: a man between 18 and 35 years old with COVID-19, enrolled during active disease.

The rearrangement links TRBV5-1 to TRBJ2-1, with a possible D match to TRBD2 (6 bases). The germline CDR1 and CDR2 sequences are SGHRS and YFSETQ. Deletions cut 3 bases from V and 10 bases from J, with 14 bases between. The CDR3 length is 13 residues. The CDR3 nucleotides are TGCGCCAGCAGCTCACTAGGAGGGCGAGAGCAGTTCTTC. It translates to CASSSLGGREQFF. Looking up the rest from reference TRBV5-1 and TRBJ2-1 gives the full variable domain: KAGVTQTPRYLIKTRGQQVTLSCSPISGHRSVSWYQQTPGQGLQFLFEYFSETQRNKGNFPGRFSGRQFSNSRSEMNVSTLELGDSALYLCASSSLGGREQFFGPGTRLTVL.

The V and J genes are TRBV27 and TRBJ2-5, with 9 bases matching TRBD1. Germline trimming cut 11 bases from V and 6 bases from J; bases unmatched to any gene: 16. The CDR3 totals 15 residues. Germline lookup yields CDR1 MNHEY and CDR2 SMNVEV (reference sequence). The CDR3 protein is CARRGGQGIRKTQYF. The CDR3 DNA sequence: TGTGCCCGAAGGGGGGGACAGGGCATTCGGAAGACCCAGTACTTC.

The chain couples TRBV14 to TRBJ2-7; possibly TRBD2 for D (5 bases). The CDR3 has 12 residues. Germline loops: CDR1 SGHDN, CDR2 FVKESK. Trimming pared 3 bases from V and 4 bases from J, leaving 7 bases between. CDR3 loop: CASSQERYEQYF. The DNA of the CDR3 is TGTGCCAGCAGCCAGGAGCGGTACGAGCAGTACTTC.

This clone was observed once. The chain combines TRBV5-6 with TRBJ2-3, with TRBD1 matching 7 bases. Germline V gene lookup returns CDR1 SGHDT and CDR2 YYEEEE. The CDR3 is made up of 14 amino acids. V shed 1 base, J shed 4 bases, and the junction held 3 bases outside the gene matches. In DNA form, the CDR3 reads TGTGCCAGCAGCTTGACAGGGGATCCAGATACGCAGTATTTT. Translation: CASSLTGDPDTQYF.

The chain carries TRBV30 and TRBJ2-7; the D gene is possibly TRBD1 (6 bases). Germline assignment: CDR1 GTSNPN and CDR2 SVGIG (reference sequence). There are 16 residues in the CDR3. V was cut by 4 bases and J by 0 bases, with 19 bases left in between. DNA of the CDR3: TGTGCCTGGACCGAAGTTGGGACACCAAGCTCCTACGAGCAGTACTTC. Encoded protein: CAWTEVGTPSSYEQYF. Combining the CDR3 with reference TRBV30 and TRBJ2-7 gives the whole variable domain SQTIHQWPATLVQPVGSPLSLECTVEGTSNPNLYWYRQAAGRGLQLLFYSVGIGQISSEVPQNLSASRPQDRQFILSSKKLLLSDSGFYLCAWTEVGTPSSYEQYFGPGTRLTVT.

The chain joins TRBV30 to TRBJ2-7; 7 nucleotides align to TRBD1. V was clipped by 7 bases and J by 1 base; unmatched bases: 10. The CDR3 sequence is 14 residues long. Germline CDR1 and CDR2: GTSNPN and SVGIG (reference sequence). The CDR3 sequence is CAYSTGMGSYEQYF. In nucleotides, the CDR3 is TGTGCCTACTCGACAGGGATGGGATCCTACGAGCAGTACTTC.

This chain links TRBV24-1 with TRBJ2-3, with D possibly matching TRBD2 (6 bases). Germline values: CDR1 KGHDR, CDR2 SFDVKD. There are 13 residues in the CDR3. Trimming took off 9 bases at V and 0 bases at J, with 9 bases between the two ends. The CDR3 here is CATASGSTDTQYF. CDR3 in DNA: TGTGCCACCGCCAGCGGGAGCACAGATACGCAGTATTTT.

On this clone: The sample holds other DNA sequences that translate to the same CDR3. The chain joins TRBV5-1 to TRBJ2-1, with a weak D call TRBD2 (5 bases). CDR1 and CDR2 (germline): SGHRS, YFSETQ. The CDR3 has 15 residues. V was clipped by 0 bases and J by 0 bases, with 7 bases between them. The CDR3 sequence: CASSLVGSSYNEQFF. CDR3 DNA sequence: TGCGCCAGCAGCTTGGTAGGGAGCTCCTACAATGAGCAGTTCTTC.

Points on this clone: In the same sample, other DNA sequences code for this CDR3. The chain recombines TRBV4-1 with TRBJ2-7; a weak D match, TRBD1 (5 bases). The CDR3 is made up of 13 amino acids. With 4 bases removed from V and 3 bases from J, the gap between germline ends came to 10 bases. Germline CDR1 MGHRA, CDR2 YSYEKL. For the CDR3, the DNA is TGCGCCAGCAGCCTATCGCAGGGCTACGAGCAGTACTTC. Protein: CASSLSQGYEQYF.

The chain has TRBV4-1 and TRBJ2-1, with TRBD2 matching 8 bases. The CDR3 loop spans 16 amino acids. Looked up from germline, CDR1 is MGHRA and CDR2 is YSYEKL. The V and J ends lost 0 bases and 4 bases, in that order; junction bases with no gene match: 5. This CDR3 reads CASSQDYSGAYNEQFF. CDR3 nucleotides: TGCGCCAGCAGCCAAGATTATAGCGGGGCTTACAATGAGCAGTTCTTC.

This chain links TRBV6-2 or TRBV6-3 with TRBJ1-1; 7 bases are a match to TRBD1. The CDR3 totals 14 residues. Germline CDR1 reads MNHEY; CDR2 reads SVGEGT. After removal of 4 bases from V and 1 base from J, the junction contained 3 bases not matched to a gene. The CDR3: CASSFRQGNTEAFF. CDR3 in DNA: TGTGCCAGCAGTTTCAGACAGGGGAACACTGAAGCTTTCTTT.

This clone was detected once. V usage is TRBV6-1 and J usage is TRBJ2-5; possible D gene TRBD2, 5 bases. From germline, CDR1 is MNHNS and CDR2 SASEGT. V was shortened by 3 bases and J by 1 base, with 15 bases between the two germline ends. The CDR3 spans 16 residues. The CDR3 sequence: CASSDLGGAAQETQYF. The CDR3 coding sequence is TGTGCCAGCAGTGACCTCGGTGGAGCGGCCCAAGAGACCCAGTACTTC.

The CDR3 DNA is TGTGCCAGCAGCGCGGGACAGGGGTTGTTTAATACGCAGTATTTT. Its translation: CASSAGQGLFNTQYF. V usage is TRBV7-9 and J usage is TRBJ2-3, with 10 bases lining up with TRBD1. Trimming removed 5 bases from V and 7 bases from J; junction bases left unmatched: 9. Germline V gives CDR1 SEHNR, CDR2 FQNEAQ (reference sequence). The CDR3 runs 15 residues. The whole variable domain, filled in from reference TRBV7-9 and TRBJ2-3, reads DTGVSQNPRHKITKRGQNVTFRCDPISEHNRLYWYRQTLGQGPEFLTYFQNEAQLEKSRLLSDRFSAERPKGSFSTLEIQRTEQGDSAMYLCASSAGQGLFNTQYFGPGTRLTVL.

The CDR3 sequence: CASSLRGRRDGELFF. In nucleotides, the CDR3 is TGTGCCAGCAGCTTACGAGGGAGAAGGGACGGGGAGCTGTTTTTT. The chain uses TRBV7-8 and TRBJ2-2; D might be TRBD2 (5 bases). The germline V gene encodes CDR1 SGHVS and CDR2 FQNEAQ. V was pared by 2 bases and J by 7 bases, with 14 bases between. The CDR3 has 15 residues.

This chain links TRBV4-1 with TRBJ1-4; D is ambiguous. V was shortened by 1 base and J by 0 bases, with 12 bases between the two germline ends. The CDR3 is made up of 17 amino acids. Germline lookup yields CDR1 MGHRA and CDR2 YSYEKL. The CDR3 DNA follows: TGCGCCAGCAGCCAAGGCCCCCCCCGAGCAACTAATGAAAAACTGTTTTTT. Translated: CASSQGPPRATNEKLFF.

Only a few counts were recorded for this clone. This chain connects TRBV4-1 to TRBJ2-3; D unresolved. Looked up from germline, CDR1 is MGHRA and CDR2 is YSYEKL. This CDR3 is 15 amino acids long. The V and J ends lost 4 bases and 5 bases respectively, with 16 bases between them. The CDR3 DNA reads TGCGCCAGCAGCCTTCGCGCCCAAAGATTAGATACGCAGTATTTT. This sequence encodes CASSLRAQRLDTQYF.

This clone was recorded once. The chain couples TRBV11-2 to TRBJ2-3; TRBD2 matches at 7 bases. Per germline, CDR1 SGHAT and CDR2 FQNNGV. Losses at the gene ends were 0 bases for V and 0 bases for J; bases not matched to a gene: 3. The CDR3 extends over 16 amino acids. The CDR3 sequence: CASSLEAGTSTDTQYF. CDR3 DNA: TGTGCCAGCAGCTTAGAAGCGGGGACTAGCACAGATACGCAGTATTTT.

For this clone: The sample holds other DNA sequences that translate to the same CDR3. Written as DNA, the CDR3 is TGTGCCAGCAGTTCCCCGGACAGATCCTACGAGCAGTACTTC. Amino acids: CASSSPDRSYEQYF. This chain links TRBV27 with TRBJ2-7; maybe TRBD1 (6 bases). CDR1 is MNHEY, CDR2 SMNVEV, per germline (reference sequence). This CDR3 spans 14 amino acids. Trimming stripped 4 bases from V and 1 base from J, with 11 bases between.

The chain carries TRBV5-1 and TRBJ2-1, with TRBD2 as a possible D gene (6 bases). Trimming shortened V by 5 bases and J by 8 bases, and 23 bases separated the two germline ends. The CDR3 is 16 amino acids. Germline V lookup: CDR1 SGHRS, CDR2 YFSETQ. The CDR3 sequence: CASSPLFGGDNDEQFF. CDR3 sequence (DNA): TGCGCCAGCAGTCCACTTTTCGGGGGAGATAACGATGAGCAGTTCTTC.

This sequence joins TRBV11-2 and TRBJ2-5; weak D call: TRBD2 (6 bases). The CDR3 is 15 amino acids. The V and J ends lost 5 bases and 2 bases respectively, with 15 bases between them. Germline CDR1 SGHAT, CDR2 FQNNGV. CDR3 bases: TGTGCCAGCAGCCCAATCGGAGGGGATCAAGAGACCCAGTACTTC. Translating it yields CASSPIGGDQETQYF.

The J gene is TRBJ2-7, the V gene TRBV11-3; 13 positions agree with TRBD2. Trimming removed 5 bases from V and 2 bases from J; junction bases left unmatched: 3. Germline CDR1 SGHNT, CDR2 YENEEA. The CDR3 is 15 amino acids. Here the CDR3 DNA reads TGTGCCAGCAGCCTACTAGCGGGAGGGCCCTACGAGCAGTACTTC. Its protein is CASSLLAGGPYEQYF.

V and J are TRBV5-4 and TRBJ2-4, with 10 bases identical to TRBD1. Germline V gene lookup returns CDR1 SGHNT and CDR2 YYREEE (reference sequence). V lost 6 bases to trimming and J lost 6 bases; unmatched junction nucleotides: 18. This CDR3 contains 18 residues. The CDR3 protein is CASNPQDRDRGSLNIQYF. CDR3 sequence (DNA): TGTGCCAGCAACCCTCAAGACCGGGACAGGGGATCCCTAAACATTCAGTACTTC.

The V and J genes are TRBV12-3 or TRBV12-4 and TRBJ2-5, with D possibly being TRBD1 (6 bases). Deletions cut 5 bases from V and 7 bases from J, with 8 bases between. There are 11 residues in the CDR3. The CDR3 bases are TGTGCCAGCAGTCCACAGGGGACCCAGTACTTC. Its protein is CASSPQGTQYF.

The chain carries TRBV28 and TRBJ2-3; a weak D match, TRBD1 (7 bases). The CDR3 is 15 amino acids. Trimming took off 7 bases at V and 0 bases at J, with 14 bases between the two ends. Germline CDR1 MDHEN, CDR2 SYDVKM. CDR3 sequence reads: CASTRAGQSTDTQYF. The CDR3, as DNA: TGTGCCAGCACTCGGGCGGGACAGAGCACAGATACGCAGTATTTT.

The CDR3 is CASSLAGPTYEQYF. CDR3 in DNA: TGTGCCAGCAGTTTAGCGGGGCCAACCTACGAGCAGTACTTC. This chain uses TRBV28 with TRBJ2-7; TRBD2 might be the D (6 bases). Trimming left V 2 bases short and J 2 bases short, with 10 bases between. Germline V lookup: CDR1 MDHEN, CDR2 SYDVKM. The length of the CDR3 is 14 residues.

The chain employs TRBV10-2 and TRBJ1-5; D is ambiguous. Germline CDR1 WSHSY, CDR2 SAAADI. The CDR3 consists of 16 residues. V lost 2 bases and J 2 bases, leaving 13 bases between the germline ends. In DNA, the CDR3 is TGCGCCAGCAGTGAGATCTCCGGGATTGGCAATCAGCCCCAGCATTTT. Amino acids: CASSEISGIGNQPQHF.

This chain links TRBV14 with TRBJ1-4; D is perhaps TRBD1 (6 bases). The CDR3 is 13 residues long. Germline lookup yields CDR1 SGHDN and CDR2 FVKESK. Trimming removed 6 bases at V and 5 bases at J, with 10 bases between. CDR3 DNA sequence: TGTGCCAGCAGACGACAGGCGAATGAAAAACTGTTTTTT. Its translation is CASRRQANEKLFF.

The V and J genes are TRBV4-1 and TRBJ2-7; no clear D. Germline V gene lookup returns CDR1 MGHRA and CDR2 YSYEKL. Between the trimmed V and J ends, which lost 0 bases and 5 bases, there was a span of 8 bases. CDR3 length: 13 amino acids. For the CDR3, the DNA is TGCGCCAGCAGCCAAGATCGGTCGGACGAGCAGTACTTC. The encoded protein is CASSQDRSDEQYF.